This TCR beta chain was captured in a study of blood T cells in healthy people across ages. Caucasian individuals from Russia who were healthy and aged about 6 to 95 acted as donors. The V gene lost 4 bases and the J gene lost 4 bases, with 11 bases spanning the gap. Germline V gives CDR1 MGHRA, CDR2 YSYEKL. This CDR3 spans 13 amino acids. It was with a sample-barcoded 5' primer and a J-beta primer mix that a second PCR of roughly 6 to 12 cycles was run. Using its own MiXCR run on the 5' RACE reads, TCRdb lists one record per CDR3 protein. The table lists about 500,000 distinct CDR3 sequences, around 24% of them singletons. General study points: Fewer expanded clones and more diversity marked long-lived versus aged donors.

A word on this clonotype: The antigen is not known.

Separately, the same data were catalogued under a study of T cells of mothers and their children. As that study records: Donors were three healthy Caucasian mothers and their six children.

The rearrangement uses TRBV4-1 and TRBJ2-7, with D perhaps given as TRBD1 or TRBD2 (5 bases each). The clonotype originates from a boy between 10 and 17 years old in good health. Sequencing was carried out using blood. The CDR3 sequence is CASSPRDRYEQYF. The CDR3 nucleotides read TGCGCCAGCAGCCCCCGGGACCGTTACGAGCAGTACTTC.